This T cell receptor beta chain is drawn from a study of human T cells and chemical hapten exposure. Single cDNA molecules in the library carried unique molecular identifiers attached during preparation. TCRdb reanalysed the RACE reads using MiXCR and keeps one entry per CDR3 protein. The data show around 300,000 distinct CDR3 sequences, with around 7% seen just once and around 8.4% held by the top ten. Documented time point: patch test 1, 2 weeks after DPC sensitization. Treatment indicated: therapeutic diphenylcyclopropenone sensitization with weekly scalp DPC. Germline V CDR1 and CDR2: SGHVS, FNYEAQ. CDR3 length equals 13 residues. The V end was cut by 8 bases, the J end by 4 bases, with 13 bases between. This clonotype was seen more than once but under ten times.

The sequenced sample was whole blood, obtained in connection with sensitization to the hapten diphenylcyclopropenone (DPC). The receptor comes from a woman younger than 30 with alopecia areata. Some clones in this sample may be carry-over from other donors' samples. The chain links TRBV7-6 to TRBJ2-3; unclear D gene. CDR3 nucleotide sequence: TGTGCCAGCCTCACGACATATGCAGATACGCAGTATTTT. Translating gives CASLTTYADTQYF. The entire variable domain, with the rest obtained from reference TRBV7-6 and TRBJ2-3, is as follows: GAGVSQSPRYKVTKRGQDVALRCDPISGHVSLYWYRQALGQGPEFLTYFNYEAQQDKSGLPNDRFSAERPEGSISTLTIQRTEQRDSAMYRCASLTTYADTQYFGPGTRLTVL.